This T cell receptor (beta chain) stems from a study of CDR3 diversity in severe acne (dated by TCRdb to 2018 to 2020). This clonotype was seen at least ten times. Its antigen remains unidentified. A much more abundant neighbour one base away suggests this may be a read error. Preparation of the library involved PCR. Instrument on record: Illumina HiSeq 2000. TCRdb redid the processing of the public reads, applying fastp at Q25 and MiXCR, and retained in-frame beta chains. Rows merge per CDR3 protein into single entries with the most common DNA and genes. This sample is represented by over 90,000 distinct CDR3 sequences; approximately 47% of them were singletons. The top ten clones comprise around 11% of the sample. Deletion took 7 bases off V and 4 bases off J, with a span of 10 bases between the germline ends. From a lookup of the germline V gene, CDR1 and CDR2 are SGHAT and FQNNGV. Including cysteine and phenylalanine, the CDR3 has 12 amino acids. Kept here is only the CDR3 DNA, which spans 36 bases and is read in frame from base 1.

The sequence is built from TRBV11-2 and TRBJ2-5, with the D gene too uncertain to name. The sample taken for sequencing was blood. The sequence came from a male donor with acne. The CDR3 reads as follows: CASNSDRETQYF. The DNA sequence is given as TGTGCCAGCAACTCAGACCGAGAGACCCAGTACTTC. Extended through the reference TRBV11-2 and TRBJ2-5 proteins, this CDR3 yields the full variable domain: EAGVAQSPRYKIIEKRQSVAFWCNPISGHATLYWYQQILGQGPKLLIQFQNNGVVDDSQLPKDRFSAERLKGVDSTLKIQPAKLEDSAVYLCASNSDRETQYFGPGTRLLVL.